Below are 6 T cell receptor beta chains sequenced from a single sample in a study of cytotoxic CD8 clonotypes in ibrutinib-treated CLL. Data came from immunoSEQ multiplex PCR; TCRdb stores just in-frame clones and leaves some out. The sample records around 70,000 clones, 90% being singletons. Sequenced material: PBMCs, taken after 12 months of ibrutinib treatment. The source of these receptors is a human donor with chronic lymphocytic leukemia.

V usage is TRBV9 and J usage is TRBJ2-1; 11 nucleotides agree with TRBD2. This CDR3 spans 18 amino acids. The ends lost 0 bases at V and 4 bases at J; junction bases unmatched: 9. CDR1 and CDR2 (germline): SGDLS, YYNGEE. The chain's CDR3 is CASSVATGGTSGYNEQFF. CDR3 nucleotide sequence: TGTGCCAGCAGCGTAGCTACGGGAGGGACTAGCGGTTACAATGAGCAGTTCTTC.

The chain links TRBV6-5 to TRBJ2-3; D not certain. CDR1 is MNHEY, CDR2 SVGAGI, per germline. The V and J ends lost 2 bases and 2 bases respectively, with 5 bases between them. CDR3 length equals 13 residues. This chain's CDR3 is CASSYGDTDTQYF. As DNA, the CDR3 is TGTGCCAGCAGTTACGGGGACACAGATACGCAGTATTTT.

V usage is TRBV18 and J usage is TRBJ1-5; no firm D call. Between the trimmed V and J ends, which lost 3 bases and 0 bases, there was a span of 15 bases. In germline, CDR1 is KGHSH, CDR2 LQKENI. The CDR3 is 17 residues long. Written as DNA, the CDR3 is TGTGCCAGCTCACCTACACTTACACGGCGTAGCAATCAGCCCCAGCATTTT. It codes for CASSPTLTRRSNQPQHF.

The chain employs TRBV18 and TRBJ2-5; possibly TRBD1 for D (6 bases). This CDR3 comprises 15 residues. V shed 2 bases and J shed 4 bases, with 14 bases lying between them. Germline V lookup: CDR1 KGHSH, CDR2 LQKENI. CDR3 DNA: TGTGCCAGCTCACCAGGTAACAGGGTTGGAGAGACCCAGTACTTC. Amino acids: CASSPGNRVGETQYF.

The rearrangement joins TRBV7-9 to TRBJ1-5, with D possibly TRBD1 on 6 matching bases. Trimming shortened V by 4 bases and J by 9 bases, and 7 bases separated the two germline ends. Germline CDR1 and CDR2: SEHNR and FQNEAQ (reference sequence). The CDR3 covers 11 residues. The CDR3 coding sequence is TGTGCCAGCAGCTCGACAGGGCCCCAGCATTTT. Residues: CASSSTGPQHF.

This sequence joins TRBV15 and TRBJ1-2, with D perhaps matching TRBD1 (5 bases). Germline CDR1 LNHNV, CDR2 YYDKDF (reference sequence). V gave up 0 bases and J gave up 8 bases, with 16 bases separating them. This CDR3 region has 15 residues. CDR3 sequence reads: CATSRDLGLPFGYTF. CDR3 bases: TGTGCCACCAGCAGAGATCTGGGACTCCCATTCGGCTACACCTTC.